The rows below give T cell receptor beta chains drawn from one sample of a study of cytomegalovirus exposure and HLA in healthy donors. Sequencing was performed with immunoSEQ multiplex PCR; in TCRdb, only in-frame clones are kept and a portion is missing. The repertoire holds around 160,000 clones, with around 73% as singletons. Sequencing used PBMCs. These receptors were collected from a male donor in good health and CMV-seronegative. CDR3s include the opening cysteine and the closing phenylalanine or tryptophan. A D gene is named only where the DNA matches it firmly. Clone size is stated in some rows and not others, as once, few, many or a class when expanded.

J	V	length	D	size	DNA	CDR3
TRBJ2-3	TRBV27	15	TRBD2	NA	TGTGCCAGCAGTACCGGTCTAGCGGAGACAGATACGCAGTATTTT	CASSTGLAETDTQYF
TRBJ1-2	TRBV19	14	TRBD1	NA	TGTGCCAGTAGTGCCGGGACAGGGAACTATGGCTACACCTTC	CASSAGTGNYGYTF
TRBJ2-7	TRBV29-1	14	TRBD2	once	TGCAGCGTGGGGGCTAGCGGGAGATCCTACGAGCAGTACTTC	CSVGASGRSYEQYF
TRBJ1-6	TRBV10-2	15	TRBD1	NA	TGCGCCAGCAGAGACAGACAGGGGGATAATTCACCCCTCCACTTT	CASRDRQGDNSPLHF
TRBJ2-7	TRBV28	11	NA	NA	TGTGCCAGCAGTTTCTCCTACGAGCAGTACTTC	CASSFSYEQYF
TRBJ2-3	TRBV4-3	16	NA	once	TGCGCCAGCAGCCAAGACCTAGCAGGGGTTATAGATACGCAGTATTTT	CASSQDLAGVIDTQYF
TRBJ1-3	TRBV6-5	15	NA	NA	TGTGCCAGCAGTCGCACGGGGGGCTCTGGAAACACCATATATTTT	CASSRTGGSGNTIYF
TRBJ2-1	TRBV4-3	16	TRBD2	NA	TGCGCCAGCAGCCCCCTGGCGGGAGCCTCCTACAATGAGCAGTTCTTC	CASSPLAGASYNEQFF
TRBJ2-2	TRBV7-2	16	TRBD1	few	TGTGCCAGCAGCCTCGGACAGGGAGGGAACACCGGGGAGCTGTTTTTT	CASSLGQGGNTGELFF
TRBJ2-1	TRBV9	17	NA	NA	TGTGCCAGCAGCGCGGAGGGATGGGGGAGCTCCTACAATGAGCAGTTCTTC	CASSAEGWGSSYNEQFF
TRBJ2-7	TRBV7-3	13	TRBD1	NA	TGTGCCAGCAGCTTAGACAGGGCCTACGAGCAGTACTTC	CASSLDRAYEQYF
TRBJ2-4	TRBV19	15	NA	NA	TGTGCCAGTAGTATTGGTCGCCGAGGGATGAACATTCAGTACTTC	CASSIGRRGMNIQYF
TRBJ1-1	TRBV5-1	16	NA	NA	TGCGCCAGCAGCCCCTCATTAGGGACTGAGAACACTGAAGCTTTCTTT	CASSPSLGTENTEAFF
TRBJ2-7	TRBV6-6	15	TRBD1	NA	TGTGCCAGCAGAGAGACAGGGGGTGGGTCCTACGAGCAGTACTTC	CASRETGGGSYEQYF
TRBJ2-1	TRBV9	16	TRBD2	NA	TGTGCCAGCAGCCCCAGTCCCGGGGGGGCAAACAATGAGCAGTTCTTC	CASSPSPGGANNEQFF
TRBJ1-1	TRBV19	13	NA	few	TGTGCCAGTCAGCGGGAACCATTCACTGAAGCTTTCTTT	CASQREPFTEAFF
TRBJ2-3	TRBV19	14	NA	NA	TGTGCCAGTAGATCCGGACAGAACACAGATACGCAGTATTTT	CASRSGQNTDTQYF
TRBJ2-3	TRBV5-4	16	TRBD2	NA	TGTGCCAGCAGCTTGACTAGCGGACTTGCAACAGATACGCAGTATTTT	CASSLTSGLATDTQYF
TRBJ1-6	TRBV6-1	13	TRBD1	NA	TGTGCCAGCAGTGCCCTACAGGGGGCAGGAAGACACTTT	CASSALQGAGRHF
TRBJ2-2	TRBV4-3	17	TRBD2	NA	TGCGCCAGCAGCCAAGAAGTAGCGGGATTGTGGGCCGGGGAGCTGTTTTTT	CASSQEVAGLWAGELFF
TRBJ2-2	TRBV19	15	NA	NA	TGTGCCAGTATGCAGGGGCCCCAGAACACCGGGGAGCTGTTTTTT	CASMQGPQNTGELFF
TRBJ2-7	TRBV9	15	NA	NA	TGTGCCAGCAGCGCAGGCCCCGTTTCCCGCTACGAGCAGTACTTC	CASSAGPVSRYEQYF
TRBJ1-2	TRBV5-1	13	TRBD1	NA	TGCGCCAGCAGCTTGGAAAGGGGGCAAGGCTACACCTTC	CASSLERGQGYTF
TRBJ2-3	TRBV2	16	TRBD2	NA	TGTGCCAGCAGTCCTCTGGCGGGGGGGCGCACAGATACGCAGTATTTT	CASSPLAGGRTDTQYF
TRBJ2-7	TRBV5-4	15	TRBD2	NA	TGTGCCAGCAGCCCAGGGACTAGCGGGAAGTACGAGCAGTACTTC	CASSPGTSGKYEQYF
TRBJ2-1	TRBV30	13	TRBD2	NA	TGTGCCCGAGCGGGGCAAACCTACAATGAGCAGTTCTTC	CARAGQTYNEQFF
TRBJ2-4	TRBV28	15	NA	few	TGTGCCAGCAGTGGGACACCAGAAGCCAAAAACATTCAGTACTTC	CASSGTPEAKNIQYF
TRBJ2-1	TRBV4-3	15	TRBD1	NA	TGCGCCAGCAGCCAAGGGCAGGGGGCTAACAATGAGCAGTTCTTC	CASSQGQGANNEQFF
TRBJ2-6	TRBV7-3	18	TRBD1	NA	TGTGCCAGCAGACCTGCGGGGACAGGGGGGACTGGGGCCAACGTCCTGACTTTC	CASRPAGTGGTGANVLTF
TRBJ1-2	TRBV6-1	12	NA	NA	TGTGCCAGCACCCCAGGCACCTATGGCTACACCTTC	CASTPGTYGYTF
TRBJ2-3	TRBV9	14	NA	NA	TGTGCCAGCAGCGTAGGGCCGCCGCCAGATACGCAGTATTTT	CASSVGPPPDTQYF
TRBJ1-1	TRBV5-1	14	NA	NA	TGCGCCAGCAGCCGGCGGACAGAGAACACTGAAGCTTTCTTT	CASSRRTENTEAFF
TRBJ2-3	TRBV4-3	15	NA	NA	TGCGCCAGCAGCCAAGAATGGGGGCGGGCAGATACGCAGTATTTT	CASSQEWGRADTQYF
TRBJ2-1	TRBV9	13	NA	few	TGTGCCAGCAGCGAAGGACAGTTTGATGAGCAGTTCTTC	CASSEGQFDEQFF
TRBJ2-7	TRBV5-1	17	TRBD2	NA	TGCGCCAGCAGCTTGTCAACTAGCGGGGGGGTTTCCTACGAGCAGTGCTTC	CASSLSTSGGVSYEQCF
TRBJ1-2	TRBV7-6	16	NA	NA	TGTGCCAGCAGCTCCAGGGGTAAGTTAGTCCCGTATGGCTACACCTTC	CASSSRGKLVPYGYTF
TRBJ1-5	TRBV27	17	TRBD1	NA	TGTGCCAGCAGCCGTTGGCAGGGACAGGTCGGCAATCAGCCCCAGCATTTT	CASSRWQGQVGNQPQHF
TRBJ1-1	TRBV19	16	NA	NA	TGTGCCAGTAGTATATCCAGGGTTTCGGGGAACACTGAAGCTTTCTTT	CASSISRVSGNTEAFF
TRBJ2-7	TRBV7-9	14	NA	NA	TGTGCCAGCAGCTTATGGCCAGGGTCCTACGAGCAGTACTTC	CASSLWPGSYEQYF
TRBJ2-1	TRBV5-5	14	TRBD1	NA	TGTGCCAGCAGCTTGGGGACAGGGGGCTATGAGCAGTTCTTC	CASSLGTGGYEQFF
TRBJ1-6	TRBV5-5	15	NA	NA	TGTGCCAGCAGCTTCGCCCCAGGGTCAGGGTCACCCCTCCACTTT	CASSFAPGSGSPLHF
TRBJ2-1	TRBV25-1	16	TRBD2	NA	TGTGCCAGCAGTGAGGGTGGACTAGCGGGATTGAATGAGCAGTTCTTC	CASSEGGLAGLNEQFF
TRBJ2-7	TRBV5-5	13	TRBD2	NA	TGTGCCAGCCAGTTTGCGGGGGAGAACGAGCAGTACTTC	CASQFAGENEQYF
TRBJ2-3	TRBV5-1	15	TRBD1	NA	TGCGCCAGCAGCCTCGCGACAGGGAACCCAGATACGCAGTATTTT	CASSLATGNPDTQYF
TRBJ2-7	TRBV19	15	NA	NA	TGTGCCAGTAGTATGGCCCCCAATCCAGACTACGAGCAGTACTTC	CASSMAPNPDYEQYF
TRBJ2-7	TRBV14	15	NA	NA	TGTGCCAGCAGCCGCCACGACAGGCTAGTAGACGAGCAGTACTTC	CASSRHDRLVDEQYF